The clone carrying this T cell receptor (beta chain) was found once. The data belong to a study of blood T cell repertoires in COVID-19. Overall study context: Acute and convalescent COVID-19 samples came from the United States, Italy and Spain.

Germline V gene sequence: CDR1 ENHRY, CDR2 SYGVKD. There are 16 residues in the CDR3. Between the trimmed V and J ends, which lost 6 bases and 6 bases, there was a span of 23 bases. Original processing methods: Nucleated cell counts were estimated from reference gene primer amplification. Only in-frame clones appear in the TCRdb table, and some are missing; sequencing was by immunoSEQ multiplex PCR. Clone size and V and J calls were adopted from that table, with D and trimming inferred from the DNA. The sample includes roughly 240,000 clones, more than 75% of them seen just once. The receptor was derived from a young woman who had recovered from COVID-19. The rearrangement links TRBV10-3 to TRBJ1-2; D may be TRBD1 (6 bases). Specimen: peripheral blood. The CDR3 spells CAIRGGMATGDDGYTF. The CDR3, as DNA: TGTGCCATCAGAGGTGGGATGGCGACAGGTGACGATGGCTACACCTTC.